The clone carrying this T cell receptor (beta chain) was detected a few times. Time point noted: newly diagnosed GD, antithyroid drugs for less than 3 months. Following extraction of RNA from PBMCs, that RNA was used to make the TCR library. The CDR3 length is 13 residues. Between the trimmed V and J ends, which lost 10 bases and 2 bases, there was a span of 14 bases. Germline assignment: CDR1 MNHNS and CDR2 SASEGT. This sample stems from a study of regulatory T cells in long-lasting Graves disease. Researchers made TCR beta libraries by using iRepertoire HTBI primers and running Arm-PCR on CDR3 regions. TCRdb used MiXCR to reprocess the multiplex PCR reads, holding one entry per CDR3 protein. The table lists 500,000 to 700,000 distinct CDR3 sequences, approximately 15% of them singletons. These records were also assigned to another study, of T cells in Graves' hyperthyroidism and ophthalmopathy.

Sequenced material: peripheral blood mononuclear cells (PBMCs), taken at new diagnosis, from a patient treated with antithyroid drugs. J is TRBJ1-2 and V is TRBV6-1; D call uncertain. The sequence was obtained from a woman aged 25 to 39 with Graves disease. The CDR3 DNA sequence: TGTGCCACCTCACGAGGACGGAACTATGGCTACACCTTC. Translation gives CATSRGRNYGYTF.